This is a list of T cell receptor beta chains from one sample in a study of cytomegalovirus exposure and HLA in healthy donors. The table came from immunoSEQ multiplex PCR; TCRdb's copy has only in-frame clones and leaves some out. The sample lists 35,000 to 40,000 clones, 90% seen once, with less than 3.5% in the top ten. The specimen was PBMCs. The receptors were sampled from a woman between 18 and 29 years old in good health and CMV-seronegative. Each CDR3 is given with its conserved first and last residue. D genes are given only for firm matches. Clone size appears in some rows only: once, few, many, or a class for an expanded clone.

j_gene: TRBJ2-3
v_gene: TRBV5-6
d_gene: -
abundance: once
CDR3aa: CASSLFAGRSTDTQYF
CDR3nt: TGTGCCAGCAGCTTGTTTGCAGGTAGAAGCACAGATACGCAGTATTTT

j_gene: TRBJ2-4
v_gene: TRBV7-2
d_gene: TRBD2
abundance: -
CDR3aa: CASSNNGVTGGNIQYF
CDR3nt: TGTGCCAGCAGCAATAACGGGGTCACGGGAGGAAACATTCAGTACTTC

j_gene: TRBJ1-2
v_gene: TRBV4-1
d_gene: -
abundance: -
CDR3aa: CASSQAKPGLDRNYGYTF
CDR3nt: TGCGCCAGCAGCCAAGCAAAACCAGGCCTGGACAGAAACTATGGCTACACCTTC

j_gene: TRBJ2-3
v_gene: TRBV7-3
d_gene: TRBD2
abundance: once
CDR3aa: CASSIGREVLTDTQYF
CDR3nt: TGTGCCAGCAGTATTGGGCGGGAGGTCCTCACAGATACGCAGTATTTT

j_gene: TRBJ1-4
v_gene: TRBV28
d_gene: TRBD1
abundance: -
CDR3aa: CASSPLPRGGDEKLFF
CDR3nt: TGTGCCAGCAGTCCCCTCCCCAGAGGGGGCGACGAAAAACTGTTTTTT

j_gene: TRBJ2-1
v_gene: TRBV9
d_gene: -
abundance: -
CDR3aa: CASSVAGVGNEQFF
CDR3nt: TGTGCCAGCAGCGTAGCGGGAGTAGGGAATGAGCAGTTCTTC

j_gene: TRBJ1-6
v_gene: TRBV7-6
d_gene: -
abundance: -
CDR3aa: CASSLAVANSPLHF
CDR3nt: TGTGCCAGCAGCTTAGCCGTAGCAAATTCACCCCTCCACTTT

j_gene: TRBJ1-3
v_gene: TRBV9
d_gene: -
abundance: -
CDR3aa: CASSVGLPGGGNTIYF
CDR3nt: TGTGCCAGCAGCGTAGGTCTCCCCGGAGGTGGAAACACCATATATTTT

j_gene: TRBJ2-5
v_gene: TRBV15
d_gene: -
abundance: -
CDR3aa: CATSRVPGVETQYF
CDR3nt: TGTGCCACCAGCAGAGTTCCAGGGGTCGAGACCCAGTACTTC

j_gene: TRBJ1-2
v_gene: TRBV27
d_gene: TRBD1
abundance: -
CDR3aa: CASSLRQGNYGYTF
CDR3nt: TGTGCCAGCAGTCTAAGACAGGGTAACTATGGCTACACCTTC

j_gene: TRBJ2-5
v_gene: TRBV28
d_gene: -
abundance: -
CDR3aa: CASSLRSALSQETQYF
CDR3nt: TGTGCCAGCAGTTTAAGGTCCGCCCTTAGCCAGGAGACCCAGTACTTC

j_gene: TRBJ2-3
v_gene: TRBV7-3
d_gene: -
abundance: -
CDR3aa: CASSLIRSDTQYF
CDR3nt: TGTGCCAGCAGCTTAATTCGTTCAGATACGCAGTATTTT

j_gene: TRBJ2-1
v_gene: TRBV27
d_gene: TRBD2
abundance: -
CDR3aa: CASSLLGSGRRLNEQFF
CDR3nt: TGTGCCAGCAGTTTATTGGGTAGCGGGAGGCGTCTTAATGAGCAGTTCTTC

j_gene: TRBJ2-3
v_gene: TRBV29-1
d_gene: -
abundance: -
CDR3aa: CSVEQQEFTDTQYF
CDR3nt: TGCAGCGTTGAGCAACAGGAGTTCACAGATACGCAGTATTTT

j_gene: TRBJ2-5
v_gene: TRBV9
d_gene: TRBD2
abundance: -
CDR3aa: CASSVGSGRVETQYF
CDR3nt: TGTGCCAGCAGCGTAGGTAGCGGGAGGGTAGAGACCCAGTACTTC

j_gene: TRBJ1-3
v_gene: TRBV5-1
d_gene: -
abundance: few
CDR3aa: CASSVEPLSSGNTIYF
CDR3nt: TGCGCCAGCAGTGTGGAGCCCCTCTCCTCTGGAAACACCATATATTTT

j_gene: TRBJ2-5
v_gene: TRBV19
d_gene: TRBD2
abundance: -
CDR3aa: CASSMGGGRARGETQYF
CDR3nt: TGTGCCAGTAGTATGGGCGGCGGGAGGGCCCGGGGGGAGACCCAGTACTTC

j_gene: TRBJ1-1
v_gene: TRBV27
d_gene: -
abundance: -
CDR3aa: CASQGRGGTEAFF
CDR3nt: TGTGCCAGCCAGGGCAGGGGCGGCACTGAAGCTTTCTTT

j_gene: TRBJ2-2
v_gene: TRBV5-7
d_gene: -
abundance: -
CDR3aa: CASSFNRPATGELFF
CDR3nt: TGTGCCAGCAGCTTCAACAGGCCGGCCACCGGGGAGCTGTTTTTT

j_gene: TRBJ2-7
v_gene: TRBV7-9
d_gene: -
abundance: -
CDR3aa: CASSAGLFPYEQYF
CDR3nt: TGTGCCAGCAGCGCCGGACTGTTCCCCTACGAGCAGTACTTC

j_gene: TRBJ1-2
v_gene: TRBV28
d_gene: -
abundance: -
CDR3aa: CASSSQGNVAYGYTF
CDR3nt: TGTGCCAGCAGTTCACAGGGAAATGTGGCCTATGGCTACACCTTC

j_gene: TRBJ1-4
v_gene: TRBV6-1
d_gene: TRBD1
abundance: -
CDR3aa: CASSRRTGLNEKLFF
CDR3nt: TGTGCCAGCAGCCGACGGACAGGCCTTAATGAAAAACTGTTTTTT

j_gene: TRBJ2-3
v_gene: TRBV12-5
d_gene: TRBD1
abundance: -
CDR3aa: CASGLDIGQGAGDTQYF
CDR3nt: TGTGCTAGTGGTTTGGATATCGGACAGGGGGCGGGAGATACGCAGTATTTT

j_gene: TRBJ2-1
v_gene: TRBV5-1
d_gene: -
abundance: -
CDR3aa: CASSFTDQSSYNEQFF
CDR3nt: TGCGCCAGCAGCTTTACAGACCAAAGCTCCTACAATGAGCAGTTCTTC

j_gene: TRBJ2-1
v_gene: TRBV27
d_gene: TRBD2
abundance: -
CDR3aa: CASSLRTGGYNEQFF
CDR3nt: TGTGCCAGCAGTTTAAGGACGGGAGGCTACAATGAGCAGTTCTTC

j_gene: TRBJ2-2
v_gene: TRBV15
d_gene: -
abundance: -
CDR3aa: CATRRGTGELFF
CDR3nt: TGTGCCACCAGACGGGGCACCGGGGAGCTGTTTTTT

j_gene: TRBJ2-7
v_gene: TRBV18
d_gene: TRBD2
abundance: -
CDR3aa: CASSPPIGTSGSYEQYF
CDR3nt: TGTGCCAGCTCACCTCCAATCGGGACTAGCGGGAGTTACGAGCAGTACTTC

j_gene: TRBJ1-2
v_gene: TRBV7-2
d_gene: TRBD1
abundance: -
CDR3aa: CASSFGPGQPVAGGYTF
CDR3nt: TGTGCCAGCAGCTTTGGTCCGGGACAGCCTGTAGCGGGGGGCTACACCTTC

j_gene: TRBJ2-7
v_gene: TRBV30
d_gene: TRBD2
abundance: once
CDR3aa: CAWGTSSVEQYF
CDR3nt: TGTGCCTGGGGGACTAGCTCGGTCGAGCAGTACTTC

j_gene: TRBJ2-1
v_gene: TRBV5-1
d_gene: TRBD2
abundance: -
CDR3aa: CASSPRFRAEREGAYNEQFF
CDR3nt: TGCGCCAGCAGCCCCCGATTTAGAGCTGAGCGGGAGGGGGCCTACAATGAGCAGTTCTTC

j_gene: TRBJ1-3
v_gene: TRBV5-8
d_gene: -
abundance: -
CDR3aa: CASSLDRAGNTIYF
CDR3nt: TGTGCCAGCAGCTTGGACAGGGCCGGAAACACCATATATTTT

j_gene: TRBJ2-7
v_gene: TRBV19
d_gene: TRBD2
abundance: -
CDR3aa: CASSRAGLAGVSPAYEQYF
CDR3nt: TGTGCCAGTAGTAGAGCGGGACTAGCGGGAGTTTCCCCTGCCTACGAGCAGTACTTC